A selection of T cell receptor beta chains follows, all from one sample in a study of T-cell memory formation after mild COVID-19. TCRdb redid the calling of the 5' RACE reads with MiXCR, one entry per CDR3 protein. The sample lists 430,000 or so distinct CDR3 sequences, around 27% occurring once. The material sequenced was PBMCs or a T cell subset sorted from them (not recorded which). The origin of the receptors is an adult woman who had mild COVID-19 (a few samples of this study predate the infection). Cell type and time point are not known. Both conserved end residues are part of each CDR3.

v_call: TRBV6-1
cdr3_length: 12
j_call: TRBJ2-7
cdr3_aa: CASRKTGYEQYF

v_call: TRBV27
cdr3_length: 14
j_call: TRBJ2-1
cdr3_aa: CASSLGLAPTPQFF

v_call: TRBV14
cdr3_length: 16
j_call: TRBJ1-1
cdr3_aa: CASSHLPGQGLGKAFF

v_call: TRBV12-3/TRBV12-4
cdr3_length: 14
j_call: TRBJ1-1
cdr3_aa: CASARTGSGTEAFF

v_call: TRBV7-2
cdr3_length: 15
j_call: TRBJ2-7
cdr3_aa: CASSLASDYPYEQYF

v_call: TRBV7-7
cdr3_length: 13
j_call: TRBJ2-7
cdr3_aa: CASSSDPSGEQYF

v_call: TRBV4-2
cdr3_length: 15
j_call: TRBJ2-1
cdr3_aa: CASSPTSGAYNEQFF

v_call: TRBV29-1
cdr3_length: 17
j_call: TRBJ1-1
cdr3_aa: CSVRLTPERERATEAFF

v_call: TRBV12-3/TRBV12-4
cdr3_length: 15
j_call: TRBJ1-5
cdr3_aa: CASSLRTGAVGPQHF

v_call: TRBV6-2/TRBV6-3
cdr3_length: 16
j_call: TRBJ2-4
cdr3_aa: CASSSGQGASKNIQYF

v_call: TRBV14
cdr3_length: 14
j_call: TRBJ2-3
cdr3_aa: CASSQQGIGDTQYF

v_call: TRBV15
cdr3_length: 20
j_call: TRBJ2-1
cdr3_aa: CATSGPKWTSGSVTGNEQFF

v_call: TRBV4-2
cdr3_length: 15
j_call: TRBJ2-5
cdr3_aa: CASSPSLASQETQYF

v_call: TRBV5-1
cdr3_length: 15
j_call: TRBJ2-7
cdr3_aa: CASSFGDGPYYEQYF

v_call: TRBV3-1
cdr3_length: 12
j_call: TRBJ1-1
cdr3_aa: CASSPRDTEAFF

v_call: TRBV4-3
cdr3_length: 15
j_call: TRBJ1-5
cdr3_aa: CASSSELYSNQPQHF

v_call: TRBV3-1
cdr3_length: 11
j_call: TRBJ2-2
cdr3_aa: CASSPSGELFF

v_call: TRBV7-7
cdr3_length: 15
j_call: TRBJ2-2
cdr3_aa: CASSVGSFGGGELFF

v_call: TRBV4-1
cdr3_length: 14
j_call: TRBJ1-1
cdr3_aa: CASSQRGLNTEAFF

v_call: TRBV9
cdr3_length: 14
j_call: TRBJ1-2
cdr3_aa: CASSVLTDPYGYTF

v_call: TRBV29-1
cdr3_length: 14
j_call: TRBJ2-1
cdr3_aa: CSVEGTENYNEQFF

v_call: TRBV7-9
cdr3_length: 20
j_call: TRBJ1-1
cdr3_aa: CASSSLIRERPGHWNTEAFF

v_call: TRBV5-5
cdr3_length: 14
j_call: TRBJ1-1
cdr3_aa: CASSLPGGNTEAFF

v_call: TRBV20-1
cdr3_length: 12
j_call: TRBJ1-1
cdr3_aa: CSASLPPREAFF

v_call: TRBV6-5
cdr3_length: 14
j_call: TRBJ2-7
cdr3_aa: CASSPQYSTYEQYF

v_call: TRBV4-1
cdr3_length: 15
j_call: TRBJ1-1
cdr3_aa: CASSQVGSVNTEAFF

v_call: TRBV4-1
cdr3_length: 14
j_call: TRBJ2-1
cdr3_aa: CASSPLGGLGEQFF

v_call: TRBV5-4
cdr3_length: 15
j_call: TRBJ1-3
cdr3_aa: CASSLFQGSGNTIYF

v_call: TRBV15
cdr3_length: 15
j_call: TRBJ2-7
cdr3_aa: CATSREKEGAYEQYF

v_call: TRBV6-5
cdr3_length: 15
j_call: TRBJ2-2
cdr3_aa: CASRHTTGNTGELFF

v_call: TRBV5-1
cdr3_length: 14
j_call: TRBJ2-2
cdr3_aa: CASSLAMDPGELFF

v_call: TRBV14
cdr3_length: 15
j_call: TRBJ2-2
cdr3_aa: CASSQVSGFTGELFF

v_call: TRBV7-9
cdr3_length: 16
j_call: TRBJ2-5
cdr3_aa: CASSPTSMGSEETQYF

v_call: TRBV12-3/TRBV12-4
cdr3_length: 14
j_call: TRBJ2-3
cdr3_aa: CANSDGISTDTQYF

v_call: TRBV5-1
cdr3_length: 17
j_call: TRBJ2-1
cdr3_aa: CASSLVLAGEVSNEQFF

v_call: TRBV5-4
cdr3_length: 16
j_call: TRBJ2-7
cdr3_aa: CASSSPGRRNYYEQYF

v_call: TRBV12-3/TRBV12-4
cdr3_length: 13
j_call: TRBJ1-5
cdr3_aa: CASSVVEDQPQHF

v_call: TRBV25-1
cdr3_length: 15
j_call: TRBJ1-6
cdr3_aa: CASSGTQGYNSPLHF

v_call: TRBV5-6
cdr3_length: 16
j_call: TRBJ2-1
cdr3_aa: CASSSSGRAVIHEQFF

v_call: TRBV7-9
cdr3_length: 16
j_call: TRBJ2-5
cdr3_aa: CASSPPLGAPLETQYF

v_call: TRBV7-3
cdr3_length: 16
j_call: TRBJ2-1
cdr3_aa: CASSFYRVSSEDEQFF

v_call: TRBV4-3
cdr3_length: 18
j_call: TRBJ2-1
cdr3_aa: CASSQEWRGGSSYNEQFF

v_call: TRBV15
cdr3_length: 15
j_call: TRBJ1-4
cdr3_aa: CATSRARDSNEKLFF

v_call: TRBV5-4
cdr3_length: 16
j_call: TRBJ2-5
cdr3_aa: CASSHEPRQGGETQYF

v_call: TRBV11-2
cdr3_length: 14
j_call: TRBJ2-3
cdr3_aa: CASSLAPRTDTQYF

v_call: TRBV2
cdr3_length: 15
j_call: TRBJ1-5
cdr3_aa: CASSDRSLGNQPQHF

v_call: TRBV6-5
cdr3_length: 16
j_call: TRBJ2-3
cdr3_aa: CASSFDRGSGTDTQYF

v_call: TRBV5-4
cdr3_length: 15
j_call: TRBJ1-6
cdr3_aa: CASSLRTPDNSPLHF

v_call: TRBV2
cdr3_length: 14
j_call: TRBJ2-7
cdr3_aa: CATFSSDVSYEQYF

v_call: TRBV7-3
cdr3_length: 15
j_call: TRBJ2-1
cdr3_aa: CASSRLAGVLNEQFF

v_call: TRBV6-5
cdr3_length: 14
j_call: TRBJ2-3
cdr3_aa: CASSRRGVADTQYF

v_call: TRBV3-1
cdr3_length: 16
j_call: TRBJ2-5
cdr3_aa: CDSTHERGIDQETQYF

v_call: TRBV20-1
cdr3_length: 19
j_call: TRBJ2-6
cdr3_aa: CSARVPTGTGLTGANVLTF

v_call: TRBV9
cdr3_length: 14
j_call: TRBJ2-1
cdr3_aa: CASSVGGSYNEQFF

v_call: TRBV9
cdr3_length: 19
j_call: TRBJ2-1
cdr3_aa: CASSVEPSGKSPPYNEQFF

v_call: TRBV5-1
cdr3_length: 11
j_call: TRBJ1-1
cdr3_aa: CASTGVDEAFF

v_call: TRBV9
cdr3_length: 17
j_call: TRBJ1-2
cdr3_aa: CASSVDRTGSSDYGYTF

v_call: TRBV12-3/TRBV12-4
cdr3_length: 14
j_call: TRBJ1-2
cdr3_aa: CASGSVGLIYGYTF

v_call: TRBV20-1
cdr3_length: 14
j_call: TRBJ2-7
cdr3_aa: CSALTPSITYEQYF

v_call: TRBV12-3/TRBV12-4
cdr3_length: 16
j_call: TRBJ2-3
cdr3_aa: CASSPPGRGDTDTQYF